This passage covers 16 T cell receptor beta chains from one sample sequenced in a study of blood T cells in healthy people across ages. Next came a second PCR, run for roughly 6 to 11 cycles, which used a sample-barcoded 5' primer along with a J-beta primer mix. TCRdb re-derived calls from the 5' RACE reads in MiXCR, one entry per CDR3 protein. The profile shows hundreds of thousands of distinct CDR3 sequences, approximately 48% of them singletons. Specimen: blood. All receptors come from a man aged 55 to 70 in good health.

V gene TRBV12-3 or TRBV12-4 combines with J gene TRBJ2-3, with a tentative D call TRBD2 (6 bases). The CDR3 is 15 residues long. V was clipped by 5 bases and J by 6 bases, with 18 bases between them. CDR3 coding DNA: TGTGCCAGCAGTCTCCGGACTGGCGGGGAGGATACGCAGTATTTT. The encoded protein is CASSLRTGGEDTQYF.

As to this clonotype: This sequence may be a read error, since a much larger clone differs from it by one base. The chain employs TRBV7-2 and TRBJ1-4; D call uncertain. The germline V gene has CDR1 SGHTA and CDR2 FQGNSA. The CDR3 is 14 amino acids. V lost 5 bases and J lost 8, with 15 bases in between. CDR3 loop: CASSVGAGKEKLFF. The CDR3 bases are TGTGCCAGCAGCGTAGGCGCAGGAAAGGAAAAACTGTTTTTT.

This clonotype came up a few times. The chain combines TRBV5-1 with TRBJ1-1; 7 bases are a match to TRBD1. Germline lookup yields CDR1 SGHRS and CDR2 YFSETQ. The CDR3 is 14 residues long. With 3 bases clipped from V and 3 bases from J, the junction kept 5 bases outside the gene matches. The CDR3 nucleotides are TGCGCCAGCAGCTGGGGACAGTTGGACACTGAAGCTTTCTTT. Its protein is CASSWGQLDTEAFF.

This clonotype was seen more than once but under ten times. This chain links TRBV20-1 with TRBJ2-5, with TRBD2 as a possible D gene (5 bases). Germline values: CDR1 DFQATT, CDR2 SNEGSKA (reference sequence). The length of the CDR3 is 16 residues. Trimming removed 3 bases from V and 3 bases from J, with 20 bases in between. CDR3 in DNA: TGCAGTGCTAGTTCGGGTGGGCCCAGACTAAAAGAGACCCAGTACTTC. Its translation: CSASSGGPRLKETQYF.

The chain couples TRBV10-3 to TRBJ2-2; the D gene is possibly TRBD1 (6 bases). Trimming took 5 bases from V and 2 from J, leaving 12 bases between them. Per germline, CDR1 ENHRY and CDR2 SYGVKD. This CDR3 contains 15 residues. The CDR3 protein is CAISSSDSNTGELFF. CDR3 nucleotides: TGTGCCATCAGTTCATCGGACAGTAACACCGGGGAGCTGTTTTTT.

As to this clonotype: It may be a read error: a sequence one base away is much more abundant. V usage is TRBV20-1 and J usage is TRBJ1-2, with a weak D call TRBD1 (5 bases). This CDR3 comprises 13 residues. V gave up 0 bases and J gave up 6 bases, with 11 bases separating them. Germline V gene sequence: CDR1 DFQATT, CDR2 SNEGSKA (reference sequence). DNA for the CDR3: TGCAGTGCTAGAGATCGGCGGGGCCATGGCTACACCTTC. It is translated as CSARDRRGHGYTF.

The sample holds a few counts of this clonotype. The chain carries TRBV7-2 and TRBJ2-3; TRBD1 aligns across 9 bases. V dropped 5 bases and J dropped 6; count of bases not matched to a gene: 6. There are 14 residues in the CDR3. Germline CDR1 is SGHTA and CDR2 is FQGNSA. Here the CDR3 reads CASSTDRGSDTQYF. CDR3 nucleotides: TGTGCCAGCAGCACTGACAGGGGGTCGGATACGCAGTATTTT.

The CDR3 DNA follows: TGTGCCAGCAGTCCCGGAAGGCCTGAGACCCAGTACTTC. Amino acid sequence: CASSPGRPETQYF. The chain combines TRBV12-3 or TRBV12-4 with TRBJ2-7; D is unresolved. The J call may be faulty, since TRBJ2-5 better matches the DNA end. This CDR3 contains 13 residues.

About this clonotype itself: Compared with germline, one end of the junction differs, possibly owing to a read error. The rearrangement links TRBV14 to TRBJ2-5; D is perhaps TRBD1 (6 bases). In germline, CDR1 is SGHDN, CDR2 FVKESK. The CDR3 has 15 amino acids. Here the CDR3 reads CASSRGRGFQETQYF. The CDR3, as DNA: TGCGCCAGCAGCCGGGGCAGGGGATTCCAAGAGACCCAGTACTTC.

This clonotype has more than one count but fewer than ten. The chain combines TRBV28 with TRBJ2-1, with D possibly being TRBD2 (5 bases). Trimming removed 4 bases from V and 7 bases from J, with 8 bases in between. The CDR3 runs to 12 residues. Germline CDR1 reads MDHEN; CDR2 reads SYDVKM. The chain's CDR3 is CASSSWENEQFF. The CDR3 coding sequence is TGTGCCAGCAGTTCGTGGGAGAATGAGCAGTTCTTC.

V and J are TRBV7-2 and TRBJ2-1; 7 bases are shared with TRBD1. V lost 3 bases and J lost 13; bases outside the gene matches: 12. The CDR3 is 14 amino acids. Per germline, CDR1 SGHTA and CDR2 FQGNSA. In DNA, the CDR3 is TGTGCCAGCAGCTTTAGCCCGGGACAGACTACCCAGTTCTTC. Its protein is CASSFSPGQTTQFF.

This chain uses TRBV3-1 with TRBJ1-6; the D is unclear. The CDR3 covers 16 residues. Germline lookup yields CDR1 LGHDT and CDR2 YNNKEL (reference sequence). V dropped 4 bases and J dropped 7 bases, with 17 bases sitting between them. The CDR3 reads CASSPQNADLNSPLHF. As DNA, the CDR3 is TGTGCCAGCAGCCCCCAAAACGCAGATCTGAATTCACCCCTCCACTTT.

V gene TRBV28 combines with J gene TRBJ2-7; 7 positions agree with TRBD1. The CDR3 totals 12 residues. The V gene's germline CDR1 is MDHEN and CDR2 SYDVKM. The J segment lost 10 bases and the V segment lost 6 bases, leaving 9 bases of the junction unmatched. CDR3 amino acids: CASSTGTAIQYF. The DNA of the CDR3 is TGTGCCAGCAGCACCGGGACAGCAATCCAGTACTTC.

The gene calls are TRBV10-2 and TRBJ1-5, with a weak D call TRBD1 (5 bases). The length of the CDR3 is 15 residues. V was cut by 8 bases and J by 0 bases, with 14 bases left in between. Germline CDR1 WSHSY, CDR2 SAAADI. The DNA of the CDR3 is TGCGCCAGCGCAGAGGAGGGGCATAGCAATCAGCCCCAGCATTTT. This gives the protein CASAEEGHSNQPQHF.

About this clonotype: The junction and the germline gene differ at one end; a read error may be behind it. The chain joins TRBV7-3 to TRBJ1-1; a possible D gene is TRBD1 (5 bases). This CDR3 spans 13 amino acids. CDR1 SGHTA and CDR2 FQGTGA come from the germline V gene. The CDR3 reads CAGSADRNTEAFF. CDR3 in DNA: TGTGCCGGCAGCGCAGACAGGAACACTGAAGCTTTCTTT.

This clonotype was counted a few times. The DNA for the CDR3 is TGCAGTGCTCCTACTAGGGACACCGGGGAGCTGTTTTTT. It translates to CSAPTRDTGELFF. The V call is TRBV20-1, the J call TRBJ2-2; TRBD2 is a possible D gene (5 bases). V was pared by 5 bases and J by 3 bases, with 10 bases between. CDR3 size: 13 residues. Per the germline V gene, CDR1 is DFQATT and CDR2 is SNEGSKA (reference sequence).